This T cell receptor beta chain stems from a study of blood T cell repertoires in COVID-19 (dated by TCRdb to 2018 to 2021). At the level of the whole study: Samples from collaborators originated in the United States, Italy and Spain and spanned both the acute and convalescent phases of COVID-19. The material from the prospective study consisted of cDNA or gDNA derived from T cells, B-cell-depleted T cells, or PBMCs. The dataset comprised deeply sampled blood TCRbeta repertoires from subjects exposed to, actively infected with, or recovered from COVID-19. A freely available public database, intended as a resource for researchers studying the immune response to SARS-CoV-2, is where the repertoires were released. Samples came from the ongoing ImmuneRACE study (first 160 participants) plus 1,254 subjects from 6 global collaborators. Nearly every sample came with metadata listing a de-identified subject ID, COVID-19 status, age in years and sex. HLA class I and class II types, where available, came from metadata supplied by the sample provider rather than from assay-based typing.

Comment on this clone: Its antigen remains unidentified. No base qualities exist here, and no much larger clone lies one base off it.

V is reduced by 0 bases and J by 2 bases, leaving a spacing of 16 bases between them. The CDR3 runs 18 amino acids, cysteine and phenylalanine included. Only the CDR3 portion is preserved as DNA: 54 bases, with reading frame beginning at the first base. Taken from the germline V gene, the CDR1 and CDR2 loops are KGHDR and SFDVKD. The immunoSEQ Assay, a bias-controlled multiplex PCR, was used to amplify TCRbeta CDR3 regions from genomic DNA. Per the source publication's procedure: The number of nucleated cells in each sample was estimated from the amplification of reference gene primers within the assay. To quantify the absolute abundance of each unique TCRbeta CDR3 rearrangement, sequence reads were collapsed and filtered. Productive Simpson clonality was computed per sample as the square root of Simpson's diversity index over productive rearrangements. TCRdb mirrors the immuneACCESS table, restricted to in-frame sequences. Some clones are absent from its copies; in checked studies, under half trace to an unresolved V gene, and the reason for the others is unknown. V and J calls and clone size are those listed in that table; D and trimming were worked out from the DNA. This sample holds around 180,000 clones; roughly nine tenths were observed only once. The ten most abundant clones make up 20% to 30% of the sample.

Collaborating institutions collected whole blood in K2EDTA tubes following their own protocols. Collaborator samples were shipped for TCRbeta analysis as frozen whole blood, isolated PBMCs, or DNA extracted from either sample type. The paper's findings and limits, for the study overall: How much clinical and demographic metadata was included differed by source and by participant, and the metadata was provided uncurated.

The sequence links TRBV24-1 to TRBJ1-5; TRBD1 is a possible D gene, resting on 5 matching bases. Sequencing was carried out using peripheral blood. The sequence derives from a man aged 55 to 70 with acute or convalescent COVID-19. The bases read TGTGCCACCAGTGATTTGGCAGGGCCCTATGAGTGCAATCAGCCCCAGCATTTT. Its translation reads: CATSDLAGPYECNQPQHF.